Listed below are T cell receptor beta chains from one sample, sequenced in a study of sequential checkpoint blockade in melanoma. The protocol was immunoSEQ multiplex PCR, while the TCRdb copy is restricted to in-frame clones and leaves out a portion. In the table there are approximately 2,000 clones, approximately 48% of which are singletons. The source was CD8+ T cells sorted from blood (inferred from file names), collected from a patient given nivolumab and ipilimumab in sequence. The receptors here all came from a human patient with melanoma. Some clones in this sample may be carry-over from other donors' samples. CDR3s include the opening cysteine and the closing phenylalanine or tryptophan. The D gene is left open where the match is weak. Where a row states a size, it is once, few, many or the class of an expanded clone; other rows omit it.

D gene	V gene	clone size	J gene	CDR3 protein	CDR3 DNA
-	TRBV11-2	few	TRBJ1-2	CASSGLGDGYTF	TGTGCCAGCAGCGGTCTCGGGGATGGCTACACCTTC
-	TRBV5-6	once	TRBJ1-4	CASSLGTNEKLFF	TGTGCCAGCAGCTTGGGGACAAACGAAAAACTGTTTTTT
-	TRBV20-1	few	TRBJ2-7	CSARDNYEQYF	TGCAGTGCTAGGGACAACTACGAGCAGTACTTC
-	TRBV7-9	once	TRBJ2-2	CASSLGGRTGELFF	TGTGCCAGCAGCTTAGGAGGAAGGACCGGGGAGCTGTTTTTT
TRBD1	TRBV7-4	-	TRBJ1-5	CASSSTGAGDQPQHF	TGTGCCAGCAGCTCCACAGGGGCAGGGGATCAGCCCCAGCATTTT
-	TRBV7-9	-	TRBJ2-2	CASSSDRSRTGELFF	TGTGCCAGCAGCTCAGACAGGTCTCGAACCGGGGAGCTGTTTTTT
TRBD1	TRBV7-9	hyperexpanded	TRBJ2-7	CASSLTGGYEQYF	TGTGCCAGCAGCTTGACAGGGGGGTACGAGCAGTACTTC
TRBD1	TRBV5-1	-	TRBJ1-1	CASSLLGGGMNTEAFF	TGCGCCAGCAGCTTGCTAGGGGGCGGGATGAACACTGAAGCTTTCTTT
-	TRBV7-2	-	TRBJ2-2	CASSFDRLGATGELFF	TGTGCCAGCAGCTTTGACAGGTTAGGGGCGACCGGGGAGCTGTTTTTT
TRBD1	TRBV19	-	TRBJ1-2	CASSSRQGVYGYTF	TGTGCCAGTAGTTCGCGACAGGGGGTCTATGGCTACACCTTC
-	TRBV6-6	large	TRBJ1-5	CASSETLEGQPQHF	TGTGCCAGCAGTGAGACCCTGGAGGGTCAGCCCCAGCATTTT
TRBD1	TRBV4-1	few	TRBJ1-2	CASSQDLVGTGDGYTF	TGCGCCAGCAGCCAAGATCTTGTCGGGACAGGGGATGGCTACACCTTC
-	TRBV2	-	TRBJ1-6	CASSERPGVDRSPLHF	TGTGCCAGCAGTGAACGCCCAGGGGTCGATCGTTCACCCCTCCACTTT
-	TRBV15	-	TRBJ2-1	CATSPLARFTNEQFF	TGTGCCACCAGCCCACTAGCTCGGTTTACCAATGAGCAGTTCTTC
TRBD2	TRBV6-4	few	TRBJ2-3	CASSGAGGTDTQYF	TGTGCCAGCAGTGGAGCGGGGGGCACAGATACGCAGTATTTT
-	TRBV7-7	-	TRBJ2-7	CASSLGATYEQYF	TGTGCTAGCAGCTTAGGGGCTACTTACGAGCAGTACTTC
TRBD2	TRBV19	-	TRBJ2-1	CASSILGQLATDTYNEQFF	TGTGCCAGTAGTATCTTGGGCCAACTAGCGACCGATACCTACAATGAGCAGTTCTTC
TRBD2	TRBV27	once	TRBJ2-7	CASSPLGGSSYEQYF	TGTGCCAGCAGCCCTCTCGGCGGGAGTTCCTACGAGCAGTACTTC
-	TRBV4-1	-	TRBJ2-7	CASSQEWDPGTYEQYF	TGCGCCAGCAGCCAAGAATGGGATCCAGGGACCTACGAGCAGTACTTC
TRBD2	TRBV7-9	medium-sized	TRBJ2-3	CASSLRGLAGGPSTDTQYF	TGTGCCAGCAGCTTACGGGGACTAGCGGGGGGACCTAGCACAGATACGCAGTATTTT
-	TRBV5-6	-	TRBJ1-1	CASSFGAGWTEAFF	TGTGCCAGCAGCTTTGGGGCAGGGTGGACTGAAGCTTTCTTT
-	TRBV5-1	-	TRBJ2-7	CASSLGLGRPYEQYF	TGCGCCAGCAGCTTGGGTTTGGGCCGCCCCTACGAGCAGTACTTC
TRBD2	TRBV7-9	-	TRBJ2-7	CASSLGPAGGRQYEQYF	TGTGCCAGCAGCTTAGGGCCAGCGGGGGGCCGTCAATACGAGCAGTACTTC
TRBD1	TRBV7-7	-	TRBJ1-1	CASSFDRGTEAFF	TGTGCTAGCAGCTTTGACAGGGGCACTGAAGCTTTCTTT
TRBD2	TRBV9	-	TRBJ2-7	CASSVGGTSGWEQYF	TGTGCCAGCAGCGTAGGTGGGACTAGCGGTTGGGAGCAGTACTTC
-	TRBV14	-	TRBJ1-2	CASSPPDSLANYGYTF	TGTGCCAGCAGCCCCCCGGACAGCCTAGCTAACTATGGCTACACCTTC
-	TRBV19	few	TRBJ1-3	CASTEQTFSGNTIYF	TGTGCCAGTACGGAACAGACGTTCTCTGGAAACACCATATATTTT
-	TRBV7-9	-	TRBJ2-3	CASSPFQGGRDTQYF	TGTGCCAGCAGCCCGTTCCAAGGGGGTAGAGATACGCAGTATTTT
-	TRBV15	medium-sized	TRBJ1-4	CATSSDVGAVEKLFF	TGTGCCACCAGCTCTGATGTGGGGGCGGTTGAAAAACTGTTTTTT
TRBD2	TRBV19	few	TRBJ2-5	CASSIDGLAGGSIQETQYF	TGTGCCAGTAGTATCGACGGACTAGCGGGGGGTTCAATCCAAGAGACCCAGTACTTC